Listed below are T cell receptor beta chains from one sample, sequenced in a study of vaccination effects on CD4 cells after COVID-19. No cognate antigen is known for these TCRs. Generated by immunoSEQ multiplex PCR, the TCRdb table keeps only in-frame clones and is missing some. The top ten hold roughly 26% of the sample, which has roughly 14,000 clones, over 65% seen once. The starting material was CD4+ T cells from PBMCs cultured with HCoV-229E spike peptides, obtained before COVID-19 vaccination. The receptors here all came from a human donor who received a COVID-19 vaccine. Both conserved end residues are part of each CDR3. Each record gives: V gene, clone size, D gene, J gene, CDR3 length, CDR3 DNA, CDR3 protein. D genes are given only for firm matches. Clone sizes are given selectively: once, few, many, or a class where the clone is expanded.

v_call: TRBV6-5
clone_size: .
d_call: TRBD1
j_call: TRBJ1-2
cdr3_length: 14
cdr3_nt: TGTGCCAGCACCACCCCGGGACAGAACTATGGCTACACCTTC
cdr3_aa: CASTTPGQNYGYTF

v_call: TRBV10-3
clone_size: .
d_call: .
j_call: TRBJ2-5
cdr3_length: 15
cdr3_nt: TGTGCCATCAGTGGAGACCTAGGGGCGCGGGAGACCCAGTACTTC
cdr3_aa: CAISGDLGARETQYF

v_call: TRBV4-3
clone_size: .
d_call: .
j_call: TRBJ1-6
cdr3_length: 15
cdr3_nt: TGCGCCAGCAGCCAAGCCGACAGGAGAAATTCACCCCTCCACTTT
cdr3_aa: CASSQADRRNSPLHF

v_call: TRBV28
clone_size: .
d_call: .
j_call: TRBJ1-1
cdr3_length: 15
cdr3_nt: TGTGCCAGCAGTTTGGTGGTACGGCGGCACACTGAAGCTTTCTTT
cdr3_aa: CASSLVVRRHTEAFF

v_call: TRBV10-3
clone_size: .
d_call: .
j_call: TRBJ1-6
cdr3_length: 13
cdr3_nt: TGTGCCATCAGGCAGGGAGGTAATTCACCCCTCCACTTT
cdr3_aa: CAIRQGGNSPLHF

v_call: TRBV13
clone_size: .
d_call: TRBD2
j_call: TRBJ2-7
cdr3_length: 17
cdr3_nt: TGTGCCAGCAGCTTAGTGGGACTAGCGGGAGCAACCTACGAGCAGTACTTC
cdr3_aa: CASSLVGLAGATYEQYF

v_call: TRBV30
clone_size: .
d_call: .
j_call: TRBJ1-2
cdr3_length: 14
cdr3_nt: TGTGCCTGGAAATTTGGCCCTTGGAACTATGGCTACACCTTC
cdr3_aa: CAWKFGPWNYGYTF

v_call: TRBV6-5
clone_size: once
d_call: TRBD1
j_call: TRBJ1-5
cdr3_length: 15
cdr3_nt: TGTGCCAGCGGGGGGGACAGGGGCGCCAATCAGCCCCAGCATTTT
cdr3_aa: CASGGDRGANQPQHF

v_call: TRBV28
clone_size: .
d_call: TRBD2
j_call: TRBJ2-1
cdr3_length: 12
cdr3_nt: TGTGCCAGCAGTCGCGGGAGTACTGAGCAGTTCTTC
cdr3_aa: CASSRGSTEQFF

v_call: TRBV3-1/TRBV3-2
clone_size: .
d_call: .
j_call: TRBJ1-1
cdr3_length: 15
cdr3_nt: TGTGCCAGCAGCCAAGAGAACATTCTGAACACTGAAGCTTTCTTT
cdr3_aa: CASSQENILNTEAFF

v_call: TRBV18
clone_size: .
d_call: TRBD2
j_call: TRBJ2-5
cdr3_length: 16
cdr3_nt: TGTGCCAGCTCAATAATTAGCGGGGGAGCTCGGGAGACCCAGTACTTC
cdr3_aa: CASSIISGGARETQYF

v_call: TRBV5-4
clone_size: .
d_call: .
j_call: TRBJ1-6
cdr3_length: 15
cdr3_nt: TGTGCCAGCAGCTTGGCCGGACGAGTTAATTCACCCCTCCACTTT
cdr3_aa: CASSLAGRVNSPLHF

v_call: TRBV12-3/TRBV12-4
clone_size: .
d_call: .
j_call: TRBJ1-2
cdr3_length: 13
cdr3_nt: TGTGCCAGCAGTTTAGACAGGGACTATGGCTACACCTTC
cdr3_aa: CASSLDRDYGYTF

v_call: TRBV5-1
clone_size: .
d_call: .
j_call: TRBJ2-3
cdr3_length: 16
cdr3_nt: TGCGCCAGCAGCTTGGTCGGGCGGGCGGGCACAGATACGCAGTATTTT
cdr3_aa: CASSLVGRAGTDTQYF

v_call: TRBV21-1
clone_size: .
d_call: .
j_call: TRBJ2-7
cdr3_length: 16
cdr3_nt: TGTGCCAGCAGCAAAGCCCAGGTAACAGGTCCCTACGAGCAGTACTTC
cdr3_aa: CASSKAQVTGPYEQYF

v_call: TRBV19
clone_size: once
d_call: .
j_call: TRBJ2-7
cdr3_length: 18
cdr3_nt: TGTGCCAGTAGTCCGTGGGGCGAAGCGGACCGATCCCCCTACGAGCAGTACTTC
cdr3_aa: CASSPWGEADRSPYEQYF

v_call: TRBV5-4
clone_size: few
d_call: .
j_call: TRBJ1-5
cdr3_length: 13
cdr3_nt: TGTGCCAGCAGCTTGGACAGCAATCAGCCCCAGCATTTT
cdr3_aa: CASSLDSNQPQHF

v_call: TRBV7-2
clone_size: .
d_call: TRBD2
j_call: TRBJ2-1
cdr3_length: 16
cdr3_nt: TGTGCCAGCAGCTACGCTAGCGGGGGGGCGTACAATGAGCAGTTCTTC
cdr3_aa: CASSYASGGAYNEQFF

v_call: TRBV15
clone_size: once
d_call: TRBD1
j_call: TRBJ2-5
cdr3_length: 18
cdr3_nt: TGTGCCACCAGCAGTAATGCAGGACAGGGTGTAGGTAAAGAGACCCAGTACTTC
cdr3_aa: CATSSNAGQGVGKETQYF

v_call: TRBV28
clone_size: .
d_call: .
j_call: TRBJ2-7
cdr3_length: 13
cdr3_nt: TGTGCCAGCGGGCCCAGCCGATTTAGGGAGCAGTACTTC
cdr3_aa: CASGPSRFREQYF

v_call: TRBV11-2
clone_size: .
d_call: TRBD1
j_call: TRBJ1-1
cdr3_length: 12
cdr3_nt: TGTGCCAGCAGCTTACCAGACAGGGATGCTTTCTTT
cdr3_aa: CASSLPDRDAFF

v_call: TRBV5-6
clone_size: .
d_call: TRBD1
j_call: TRBJ2-2
cdr3_length: 15
cdr3_nt: TGTGCCAGCAGCCACCGGGACAGCGGCACCGGGGAGCTGTTTTTT
cdr3_aa: CASSHRDSGTGELFF

v_call: TRBV6-4
clone_size: .
d_call: .
j_call: TRBJ2-1
cdr3_length: 14
cdr3_nt: TGTGCCAGCAGTGACGGGGGGCCGTACAATGAGCAGTTCTTC
cdr3_aa: CASSDGGPYNEQFF

v_call: TRBV12-3/TRBV12-4
clone_size: .
d_call: .
j_call: TRBJ2-2
cdr3_length: 13
cdr3_nt: TGTGCCAGCAGTTCCACAGGGCCCGGGGAGCTGTTTTTT
cdr3_aa: CASSSTGPGELFF

v_call: TRBV18
clone_size: .
d_call: .
j_call: TRBJ1-5
cdr3_length: 13
cdr3_nt: TGTGCCAGCTCTGAAGGGGTTGGACAGCCCCAGCATTTT
cdr3_aa: CASSEGVGQPQHF

v_call: TRBV4-2
clone_size: few
d_call: .
j_call: TRBJ2-2
cdr3_length: 15
cdr3_nt: TGTGCCAGCAGCCAAGACCAGTGGGGGGCCGGGGAGCTGTTTTTT
cdr3_aa: CASSQDQWGAGELFF

v_call: TRBV18
clone_size: .
d_call: TRBD2
j_call: TRBJ2-5
cdr3_length: 16
cdr3_nt: TGTGCCAGCTCCGGGACTAGCGGAGGTTTCCAAGAGACCCAGTACTTC
cdr3_aa: CASSGTSGGFQETQYF

v_call: TRBV7-2
clone_size: few
d_call: TRBD1
j_call: TRBJ2-2
cdr3_length: 16
cdr3_nt: TGTGCCAGCAGCGACCCCGACAGGGACGTCACCGGGGAGCTGTTTTTT
cdr3_aa: CASSDPDRDVTGELFF

v_call: TRBV7-9
clone_size: .
d_call: .
j_call: TRBJ1-4
cdr3_length: 12
cdr3_nt: TGTGCCAGCAGCTCGGGCCCCGAAAAACTGTTTTTT
cdr3_aa: CASSSGPEKLFF

v_call: TRBV2
clone_size: .
d_call: .
j_call: TRBJ2-1
cdr3_length: 18
cdr3_nt: TGTGCCAGCATTTTCTACGAGGACTTCCGAAGTTTCGGCGATGAGCAGTTCTTC
cdr3_aa: CASIFYEDFRSFGDEQFF